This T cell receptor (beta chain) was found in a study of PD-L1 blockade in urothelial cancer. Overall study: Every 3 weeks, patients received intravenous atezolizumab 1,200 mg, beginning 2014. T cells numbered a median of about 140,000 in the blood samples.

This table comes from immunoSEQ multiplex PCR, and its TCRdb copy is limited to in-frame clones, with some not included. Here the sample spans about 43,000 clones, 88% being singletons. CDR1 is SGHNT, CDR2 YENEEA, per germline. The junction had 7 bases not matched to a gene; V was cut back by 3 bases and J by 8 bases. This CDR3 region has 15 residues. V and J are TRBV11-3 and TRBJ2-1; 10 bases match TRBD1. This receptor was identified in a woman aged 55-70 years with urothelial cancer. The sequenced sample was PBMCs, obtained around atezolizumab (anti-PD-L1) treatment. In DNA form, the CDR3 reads TGTGCCAGCAGCTTGCCGGGACAGGGGAACCATGAGCAGTTCTTC. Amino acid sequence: CASSLPGQGNHEQFF.